This T cell receptor (beta chain) originates from a study of Ad26.COV2.S vaccination and SARS-CoV-2 variants. There are 14 residues in the CDR3. Germline CDR1 and CDR2: SNHLY and FYNNEI. Deletions cut 10 bases from V and 3 bases from J, with 13 bases between. Produced via immunoSEQ multiplex PCR; TCRdb's table is partial and in-frame only. The sample consists of about 450,000 clones, roughly nine tenths of them appearing once. Treatment reported: 15 to 20 received Ad26.COV2.S at low or high dose, single or two shots; 5 received placebo; per-sample allocation not given. Vaccine and placebo recipients were sampled on day 63 after the first injection.

The chain is built from TRBV2 and TRBJ1-6; D remains unclear. The specimen comprised peripheral blood, sampled in a trial of Ad26.COV2.S vaccine versus placebo. The sequence derives from a person between 18 and 65 years old who received the Ad26.COV2.S COVID-19 vaccine or a placebo. CDR3 sequence: CATNEQFYNSPLHF. The CDR3 region has the DNA TGTGCCACTAACGAACAATTCTATAATTCACCCCTCCACTTT.